Detailed here is one T cell receptor (beta chain). No antigen is known for it. PCR amplification relied on 60 Vbeta primers (plus 13 Jbeta primers). Libraries were prepared by immunoSEQ multiplex PCR; TCRdb keeps only in-frame clonotypes and omits some of them. Of about 160,000 clones in the sample, 80% were seen once. CDR3 length: 15 residues. Germline V lookup: CDR1 SGDLS, CDR2 YYNGEE. Trimming left V 4 bases short and J 8 bases short, with 19 bases between. This entry comes from a study of cytomegalovirus exposure and HLA in healthy donors. Study-wide points: Many donors shared some public TCRs, even though most TCR sequences were rare.

The sequencing sample was made of PBMCs. The TCR sequence derives from a man aged 30 to 45 in good health and CMV-seronegative. The chain employs TRBV9 and TRBJ1-3, with D hard to call. As DNA, the CDR3 is TGTGCCAGCAGCCCCTATGATACAACGGCGGACACCATATATTTT. Its protein is CASSPYDTTADTIYF.